This T cell receptor (beta chain) is drawn from a study of OX40 agonist ivuxolimab in advanced cancers. Study background: Anti-PD-1, anti-PD-L1 or anti-CTLA-4 therapy given earlier was allowed, and 40% had some.

Using immunoSEQ multiplex PCR, the repertoire was profiled, and TCRdb retains in-frame clones only, with some absent. The sample shows around 62,000 clones, approximately 81% of them seen only once. CDR1 is SEHNR and CDR2 is FQNEAQ in the germline V gene (reference sequence). The CDR3 covers 14 residues. V was clipped by 7 bases and J by 4 bases; unmatched bases: 6. This chain uses TRBV7-9 with TRBJ2-1; 8 positions agree with TRBD2. The TCR was taken from an adult with an advanced solid tumor such as melanoma, head and neck, liver or kidney cancer. The sequences come from CD4+ or CD8+ T cells sorted from blood, collected in a trial of the OX40 agonist ivuxolimab. This chain's CDR3 is CASTAGGSYNEQFF. The CDR3 DNA sequence: TGTGCCAGCACTGCGGGGGGTTCGTACAATGAGCAGTTCTTC.